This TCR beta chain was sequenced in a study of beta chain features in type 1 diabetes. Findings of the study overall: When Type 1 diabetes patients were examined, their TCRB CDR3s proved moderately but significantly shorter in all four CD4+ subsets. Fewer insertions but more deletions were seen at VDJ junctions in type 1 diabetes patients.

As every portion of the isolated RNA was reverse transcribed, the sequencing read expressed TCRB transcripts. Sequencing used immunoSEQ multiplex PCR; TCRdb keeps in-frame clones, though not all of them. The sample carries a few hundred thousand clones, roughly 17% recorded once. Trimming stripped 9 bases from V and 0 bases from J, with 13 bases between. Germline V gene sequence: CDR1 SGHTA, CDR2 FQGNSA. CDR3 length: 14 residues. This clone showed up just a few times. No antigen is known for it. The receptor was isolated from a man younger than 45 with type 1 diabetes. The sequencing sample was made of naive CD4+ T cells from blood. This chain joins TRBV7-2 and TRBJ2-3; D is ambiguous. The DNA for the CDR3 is TGTGCCAGACGGCTTCAAACTAGCACAGATACGCAGTATTTT. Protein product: CARRLQTSTDTQYF.